The entry that follows covers one T cell receptor beta chain sequence. Its antigen is not known. CDR1 is SGHRS, CDR2 YFSETQ, per germline. The CDR3 spans 14 residues. V dropped 6 bases and J dropped 4 bases, with 15 bases sitting between them. These data come from a study of T cell repertoires in ileal Crohn's disease. For the study at large: Every patient was operated on for stricturing (about 60%) or penetrating (39%) complications.

Findings of the study overall: Clonal expansions were more frequent in active smokers than non-smokers at surgery. Clonality above 26.8% at surgery always came with endoscopic recurrence.

Assay used: immunoSEQ multiplex PCR; TCRdb lists only in-frame clones, some missing. The sample has 11,000 to 15,000 clones; 70% to 85% are singletons. Sample: ileal tissue. This clonotype was obtained from an adult with Crohn's disease. The J gene is TRBJ2-3, the V gene TRBV5-1; a possible D gene is TRBD2 (6 bases). The CDR3 DNA reads TGCGCCAGCACGGAGGGAGCGAAGGCAGATACGCAGTATTTT. It translates to CASTEGAKADTQYF.